This T cell receptor (beta chain) was sequenced for a study of shared clonotypes between healthy human individuals. Germline loops: CDR1 SNHLY, CDR2 FYNNEI. The length of the CDR3 is 14 residues. V was clipped by 5 bases and J by 3 bases; unmatched bases: 3. On this clone itself: What it recognizes is unknown.

Sequenced by immunoSEQ multiplex PCR; TCRdb stores in-frame clones only, minus some. The sample shows over a million clones, 70% to 80% of them seen only once. Study-wide findings and caveats: Represented genetic and exposure-history diversity was restricted by having few donors.

This receptor was obtained from a man aged 18 to 30 in good health. Some clones in this sample may be carry-over from other donors' samples. Sequenced input: memory CD4+ T cells from PBMCs. The sample's subset: CD45RA-negative fraction. The V and J genes are TRBV2 and TRBJ2-3; 9 bases align to TRBD2. CDR3 protein: CASSRSGRTDTQYF. The DNA of the CDR3 is TGTGCCAGCAGTAGAAGCGGGAGGACAGATACGCAGTATTTT.